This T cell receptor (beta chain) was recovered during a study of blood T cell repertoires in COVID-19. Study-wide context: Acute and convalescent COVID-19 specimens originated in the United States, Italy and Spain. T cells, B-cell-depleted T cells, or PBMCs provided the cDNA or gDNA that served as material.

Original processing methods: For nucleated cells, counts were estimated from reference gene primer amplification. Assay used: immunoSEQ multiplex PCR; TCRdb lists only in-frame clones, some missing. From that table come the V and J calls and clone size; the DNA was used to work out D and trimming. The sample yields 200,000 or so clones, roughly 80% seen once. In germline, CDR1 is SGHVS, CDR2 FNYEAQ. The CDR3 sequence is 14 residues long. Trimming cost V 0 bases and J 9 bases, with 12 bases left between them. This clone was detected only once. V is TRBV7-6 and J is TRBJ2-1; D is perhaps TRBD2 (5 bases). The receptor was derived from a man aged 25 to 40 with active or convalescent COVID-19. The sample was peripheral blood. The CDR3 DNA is TGTGCCAGCAGCTTAGCGGGGAGCAATGGTGAGCAGTTCTTC. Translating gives CASSLAGSNGEQFF.